Below, 16 T cell receptor beta chains from the same sample are listed, as sequenced in a study of blood T cell repertoires in COVID-19 (dated by TCRdb to 2019 to 2021). The protocol used for the library was the immunoSEQ multiplex PCR assay. TCRdb mirrors the immuneACCESS table, restricted to in-frame sequences. Some clones are absent from its copies; in checked studies, under half trace to an unresolved V gene, and the reason for the others is unknown. The sample table records over 110,000 clones; 88% of these occur just once. 28% of the sample is in the top ten clones. The specimen sequenced was peripheral blood. These receptors all stem from a human donor in a cohort sampled during active COVID-19.

The chain recombines TRBV4-1 with TRBJ2-1; D perhaps matches TRBD1 (5 bases). The CDR3 is 18 amino acids. Germline loops: CDR1 MGHRA, CDR2 YSYEKL. The V and J ends lost 1 base and 2 bases respectively, with 18 bases between them. The CDR3 DNA follows: TGCGCCAGCAGCCAAGCGAGCCGGCAGGGAAAAACCTACAATGAGCAGTTCTTC. Its translation is CASSQASRQGKTYNEQFF.

The chain recombines TRBV11-2 with TRBJ1-1; TRBD1 agrees at 7 bases. CDR3 size: 14 residues. Germline loops: CDR1 SGHAT, CDR2 FQNNGV. Trimming at V came to 5 bases and at J to 8 bases, leaving 11 bases not matched to a gene. CDR3 sequence: CASSHSTGIEEAFF. The CDR3, as DNA: TGTGCCAGCAGCCACTCGACAGGGATCGAGGAAGCTTTCTTT. The complete variable domain, with remaining parts taken from reference TRBV11-2 and TRBJ1-1, reads EAGVAQSPRYKIIEKRQSVAFWCNPISGHATLYWYQQILGQGPKLLIQFQNNGVVDDSQLPKDRFSAERLKGVDSTLKIQPAKLEDSAVYLCASSHSTGIEEAFFGQGTRLTVV.

The rearrangement joins TRBV24-1 to TRBJ2-5, with D tentatively TRBD2 (5 bases). This CDR3 has 13 amino acids. Germline loops: CDR1 KGHDR, CDR2 SFDVKD. The V and J ends lost 7 bases and 5 bases respectively, with 13 bases between them. CDR3 coding DNA: TGTGCCACCAGCCCACGGCGGGTCGAGACCCAGTACTTC. This sequence encodes CATSPRRVETQYF.

This rearrangement joins TRBV19 to TRBJ2-2; possibly TRBD1 for D (6 bases). Between the trimmed V and J ends, which lost 9 bases and 0 bases, there was a span of 26 bases. The CDR3 loop spans 19 amino acids. The germline gives CDR1 LNHDA, CDR2 SQIVND (reference sequence). The CDR3 region is CASKTPRDKYPSNTGELFF. The DNA for the CDR3 is TGTGCCAGCAAAACCCCCCGGGACAAATACCCATCGAACACCGGGGAGCTGTTTTTT.

The V gene is TRBV9, the J gene TRBJ1-2; 7 nucleotides agree with TRBD1. The germline gives CDR1 SGDLS, CDR2 YYNGEE. V gave up 3 bases and J gave up 0 bases; unmatched junction bases: 8. This CDR3 is 16 amino acids long. The CDR3 loop reads CASSGTGTATNYGYTF. The CDR3 bases are TGTGCCAGCAGCGGAACCGGGACAGCCACTAACTATGGCTACACCTTC.

The CDR3 is CASSLLAGTRYSPLHF. CDR3 nucleotides: TGTGCCAGCAGCTTATTAGCCGGGACAAGATATTCACCCCTCCACTTT. The chain joins TRBV7-2 to TRBJ1-6; D possibly corresponds to TRBD1 (6 bases). Germline V gene sequence: CDR1 SGHTA, CDR2 FQGNSA. V lost 2 bases, J lost 8 bases, and 16 bases lay in between. The CDR3 is made up of 16 amino acids.

Only a few counts were recorded for this clone. The chain recombines TRBV3-1 (or the pseudogene TRBV3-2) with TRBJ1-1; no definite D call. Trimming cost V 3 bases and J 3 bases, with 8 bases left between them. The CDR3 is 13 residues long. The germline CDR1 and CDR2 sequences are LGHDT and YNNKEL (reference sequence). CDR3 amino acids: CASSQRRDTEAFF. In DNA, the CDR3 is TGTGCCAGCAGCCAGAGGAGAGACACTGAAGCTTTCTTT.

V usage is TRBV11-1 and J usage is TRBJ2-4, with no clear D. This CDR3 has 15 residues. V was cut by 1 base and J by 6 bases, with 13 bases left in between. CDR1 and CDR2 (germline): SGHAT, FQDESV (reference sequence). The CDR3 DNA reads TGTGCCAGCAGCTTAGGAGGAATCACGACAAACATTCAGTACTTC. Its protein product is CASSLGGITTNIQYF. The variable domain in full, completed from reference TRBV11-1 and TRBJ2-4, reads EAEVAQSPRYKITEKSQAVAFWCDPISGHATLYWYRQILGQGPELLVQFQDESVVDDSQLPKDRFSAERLKGVDSTLKIQPAELGDSAMYLCASSLGGITTNIQYFGAGTRLSVL.

The chain recombines TRBV18 with TRBJ2-3, with D perhaps TRBD2 (5 bases). The CDR3 runs to 15 residues. Germline V CDR1 and CDR2: KGHSH, LQKENI. Between the trimmed V and J ends, which lost 8 bases and 1 base, there was a span of 16 bases. The CDR3 coding sequence is TGTGCCAGCCCCCGGACTTCCGGGGGCACAGATACGCAGTATTTT. This sequence encodes CASPRTSGGTDTQYF.

This clone was recorded a few times. The chain recombines TRBV19 with TRBJ1-6; D gene uncertain. The CDR3 loop spans 14 amino acids. Trimming left V 3 bases short and J 15 bases short, with 18 bases between. CDR1 and CDR2 (germline): LNHDA, SQIVND (reference sequence). The CDR3 loop is CASSIGGALDLLHF. In DNA, the CDR3 is TGTGCCAGTAGTATTGGCGGAGCCCTCGATCTCCTCCACTTT.

This chain uses TRBV6-5 with TRBJ2-7; D is perhaps TRBD1 (6 bases). Germline V gene data show CDR1 as MNHEY and CDR2 as SVGAGI. Deletions cut 6 bases from V and 5 bases from J, with 14 bases between. CDR3 size: 13 residues. The DNA for the CDR3 is TGTGCCAGCAGCCCACGGACAGACGACGAGCAGTACTTC. Its protein is CASSPRTDDEQYF.

This clone appeared a few times. The chain combines TRBV6-2 or TRBV6-3 with TRBJ1-5, with 7 bases aligning to TRBD1. Per germline, CDR1 MNHEY and CDR2 SVGEGT. V shed 5 bases, J shed 0 bases, and the junction held 10 bases outside the gene matches. There are 17 residues in the CDR3. The CDR3, as DNA: TGTGCCAGCAGTACAGGGACAGCGCCTTATAGCAATCAGCCCCAGCATTTT. This encodes CASSTGTAPYSNQPQHF.

This clone was counted a few times. The gene calls are TRBV9 and TRBJ2-2; D remains unclear. The ends were cut back, 0 bases at V and 4 bases at J, with 19 bases in the middle. CDR1 and CDR2 (germline): SGDLS, YYNGEE. There are 18 residues in the CDR3. The CDR3 nucleotides read TGTGCCAGCAGCGTAGATCTCGACACCGACCTGGGCACCGGGGAGCTGTTTTTT. Its protein product is CASSVDLDTDLGTGELFF.

J is TRBJ2-3 and V is TRBV2; the match to TRBD2 covers 7 bases. After removal of 8 bases from V and 5 bases from J, the junction contained 7 bases not matched to a gene. Per the germline V gene, CDR1 is SNHLY and CDR2 is FYNNEI. There are 13 residues in the CDR3. The CDR3 nucleotides are TGTGCCAGCTCGGTCCGGGGGGAAGATACGCAGTATTTT. Protein sequence: CASSVRGEDTQYF.

The V and J genes are TRBV7-9 and TRBJ1-5; D is undetermined. Germline V gene data show CDR1 as SEHNR and CDR2 as FQNEAQ (reference sequence). This CDR3 has 13 amino acids. Trimming removed 5 bases at V and 6 bases at J, with 11 bases between. The CDR3 region has the DNA TGTGCCAGCAGCCCCACGCTGGCTCAGCCCCAGCATTTT. It specifies CASSPTLAQPQHF.

The CDR3, as DNA: TGTGCCAGCAGCTTAGCCCCTCCCCGACAGGCTGGAAACACCATATATTTT. Translated: CASSLAPPRQAGNTIYF. This rearrangement joins TRBV7-2 to TRBJ1-3, with D possibly matching TRBD1 (6 bases). Germline lookup yields CDR1 SGHTA and CDR2 FQGNSA. The CDR3 runs to 17 residues. The V end was cut by 0 bases, the J end by 2 bases, with 14 bases between.